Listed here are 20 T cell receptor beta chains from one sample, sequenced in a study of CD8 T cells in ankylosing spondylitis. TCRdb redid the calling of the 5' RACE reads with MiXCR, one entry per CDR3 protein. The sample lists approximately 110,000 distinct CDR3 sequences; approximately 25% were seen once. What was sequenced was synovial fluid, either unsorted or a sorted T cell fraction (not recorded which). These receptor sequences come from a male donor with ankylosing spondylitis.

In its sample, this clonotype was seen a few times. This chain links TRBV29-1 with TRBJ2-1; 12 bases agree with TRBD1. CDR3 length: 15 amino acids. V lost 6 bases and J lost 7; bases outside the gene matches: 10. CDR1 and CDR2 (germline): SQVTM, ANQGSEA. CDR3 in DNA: TGCAGCGTCGTCCCGGGACAGGGGGCCATGAATGAGCAGTTCTTC. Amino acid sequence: CSVVPGQGAMNEQFF.

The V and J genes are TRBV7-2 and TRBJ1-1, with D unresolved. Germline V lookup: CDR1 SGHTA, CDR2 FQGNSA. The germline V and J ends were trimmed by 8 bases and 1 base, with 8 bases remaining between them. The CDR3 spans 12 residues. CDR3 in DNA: TGTGCCAGCCTAGGAAGGAACACTGAAGCTTTCTTT. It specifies CASLGRNTEAFF.

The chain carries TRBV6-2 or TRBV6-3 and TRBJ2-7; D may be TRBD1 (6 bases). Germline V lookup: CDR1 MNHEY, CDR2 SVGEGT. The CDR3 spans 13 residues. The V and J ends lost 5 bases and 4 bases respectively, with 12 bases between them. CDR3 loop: CASSRTVEYEQYF. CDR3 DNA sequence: TGTGCCAGCAGTCGGACAGTGGAGTACGAGCAGTACTTC.

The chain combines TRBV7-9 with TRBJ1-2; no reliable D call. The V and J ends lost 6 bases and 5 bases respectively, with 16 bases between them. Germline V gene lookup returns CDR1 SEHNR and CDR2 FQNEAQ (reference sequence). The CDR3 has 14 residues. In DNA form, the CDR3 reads TGTGCCAGCAGTCCCAGATACGCCCAATATGGCTACACCTTC. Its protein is CASSPRYAQYGYTF.

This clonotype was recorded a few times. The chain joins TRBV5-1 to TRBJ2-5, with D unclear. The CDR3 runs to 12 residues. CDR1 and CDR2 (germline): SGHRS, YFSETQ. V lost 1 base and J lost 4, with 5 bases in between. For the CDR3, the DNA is TGCGCCAGCAGCTTGTACGGAGAGACCCAGTACTTC. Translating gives CASSLYGETQYF.

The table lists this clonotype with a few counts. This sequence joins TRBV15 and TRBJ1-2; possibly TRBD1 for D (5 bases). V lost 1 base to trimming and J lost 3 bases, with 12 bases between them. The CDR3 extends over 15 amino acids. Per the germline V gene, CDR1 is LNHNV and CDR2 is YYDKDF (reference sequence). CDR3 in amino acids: CATSRAMDNYYGYTF. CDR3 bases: TGTGCCACCAGCAGAGCGATGGACAACTACTATGGCTACACCTTC.

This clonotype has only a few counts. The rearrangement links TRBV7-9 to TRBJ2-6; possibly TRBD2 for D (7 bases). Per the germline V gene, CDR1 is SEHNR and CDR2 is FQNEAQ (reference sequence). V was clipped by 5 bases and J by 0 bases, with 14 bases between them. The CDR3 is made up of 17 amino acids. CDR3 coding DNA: TGTGCCAGCAGCCTTGGGGGCGGGAGCTCTGGGGCCAACGTCCTGACTTTC. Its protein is CASSLGGGSSGANVLTF. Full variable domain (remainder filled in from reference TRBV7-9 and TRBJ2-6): DTGVSQNPRHKITKRGQNVTFRCDPISEHNRLYWYRQTLGQGPEFLTYFQNEAQLEKSRLLSDRFSAERPKGSFSTLEIQRTEQGDSAMYLCASSLGGGSSGANVLTFGAGSRLTVL.

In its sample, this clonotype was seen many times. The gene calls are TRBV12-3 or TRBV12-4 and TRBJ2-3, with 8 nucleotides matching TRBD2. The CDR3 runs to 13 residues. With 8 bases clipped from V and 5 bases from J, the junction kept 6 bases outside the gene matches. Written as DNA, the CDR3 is TGTGCCAGCGGCGGGACTAGTCAAGATACGCAGTATTTT. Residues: CASGGTSQDTQYF.

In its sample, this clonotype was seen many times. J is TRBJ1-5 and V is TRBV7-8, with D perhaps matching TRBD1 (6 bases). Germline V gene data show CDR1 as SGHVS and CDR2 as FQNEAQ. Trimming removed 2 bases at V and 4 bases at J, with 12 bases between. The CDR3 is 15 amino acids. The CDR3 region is CASSLTTGRNQPQHF. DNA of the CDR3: TGTGCCAGCAGCTTAACTACAGGGAGGAATCAGCCCCAGCATTTT.

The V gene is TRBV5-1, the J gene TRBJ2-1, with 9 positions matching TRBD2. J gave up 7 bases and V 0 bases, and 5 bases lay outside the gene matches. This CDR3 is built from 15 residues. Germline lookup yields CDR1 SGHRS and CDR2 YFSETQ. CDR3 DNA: TGCGCCAGCAGCTTGGGACTAGCGGAGGGGAATGAGCAGTTCTTC. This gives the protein CASSLGLAEGNEQFF.

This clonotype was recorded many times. The CDR3 region is CASSIWNTEAFF. DNA for the CDR3: TGTGCCAGCAGCATATGGAACACTGAAGCTTTCTTT. The gene calls are TRBV12-3 or TRBV12-4 and TRBJ1-1; no definite D call. The CDR3 is 12 amino acids. V was clipped by 6 bases and J by 1 base, with 6 bases between them.

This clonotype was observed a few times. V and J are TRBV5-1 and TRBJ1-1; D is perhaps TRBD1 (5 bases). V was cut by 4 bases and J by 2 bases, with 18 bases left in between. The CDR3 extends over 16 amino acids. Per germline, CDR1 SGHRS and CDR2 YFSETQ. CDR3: CASSRDPGLENTEAFF. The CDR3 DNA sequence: TGCGCCAGCAGCCGTGACCCGGGGCTGGAAAACACTGAAGCTTTCTTT.

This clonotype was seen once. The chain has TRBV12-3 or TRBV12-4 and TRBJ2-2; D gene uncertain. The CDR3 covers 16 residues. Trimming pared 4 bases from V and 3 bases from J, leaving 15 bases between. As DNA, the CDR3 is TGTGCCAGCAGTTCTCTCAAGCACCGGGACACCGGGGAGCTGTTTTTT. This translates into CASSSLKHRDTGELFF.

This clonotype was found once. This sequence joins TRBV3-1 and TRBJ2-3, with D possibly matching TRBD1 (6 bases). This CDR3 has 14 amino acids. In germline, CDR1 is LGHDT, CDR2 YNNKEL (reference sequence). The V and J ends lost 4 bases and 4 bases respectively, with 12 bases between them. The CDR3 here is CASSLGQSSDTQYF. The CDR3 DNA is TGTGCCAGCAGCCTTGGACAGTCCTCAGATACGCAGTATTTT.

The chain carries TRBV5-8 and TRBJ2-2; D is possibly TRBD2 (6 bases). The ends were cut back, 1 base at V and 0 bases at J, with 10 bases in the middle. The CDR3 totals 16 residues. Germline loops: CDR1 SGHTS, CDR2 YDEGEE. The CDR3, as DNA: TGTGCCAGCAGCTTGTACGGGGGATCGAACACCGGGGAGCTGTTTTTT. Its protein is CASSLYGGSNTGELFF.

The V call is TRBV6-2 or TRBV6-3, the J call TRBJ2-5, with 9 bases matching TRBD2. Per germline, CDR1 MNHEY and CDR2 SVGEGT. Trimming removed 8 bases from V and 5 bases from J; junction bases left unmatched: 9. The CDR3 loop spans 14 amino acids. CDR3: CASEGGRAMETQYF. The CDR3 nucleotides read TGTGCCAGCGAGGGCGGGAGGGCCATGGAGACCCAGTACTTC.

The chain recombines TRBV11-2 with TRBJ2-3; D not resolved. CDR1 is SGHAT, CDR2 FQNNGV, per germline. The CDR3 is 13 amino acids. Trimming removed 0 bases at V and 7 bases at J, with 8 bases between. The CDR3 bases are TGTGCCAGCAGCTTAGAATTTGGGTATACGCAGTATTTT. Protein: CASSLEFGYTQYF.

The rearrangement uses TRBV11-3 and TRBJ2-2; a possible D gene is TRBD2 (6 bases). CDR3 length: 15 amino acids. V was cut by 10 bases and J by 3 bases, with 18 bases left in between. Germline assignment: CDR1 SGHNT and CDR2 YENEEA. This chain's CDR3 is CATSLSSSDTGELFF. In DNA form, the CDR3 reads TGTGCCACCTCTCTTTCGTCTAGCGACACCGGGGAGCTGTTTTTT.

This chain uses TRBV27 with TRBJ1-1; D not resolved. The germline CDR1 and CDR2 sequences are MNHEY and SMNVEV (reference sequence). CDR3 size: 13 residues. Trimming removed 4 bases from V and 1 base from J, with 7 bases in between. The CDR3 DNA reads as TGTGCCAGCAGTTACCAGAAGAACACTGAAGCTTTCTTT. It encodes CASSYQKNTEAFF.

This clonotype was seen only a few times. The CDR3 bases are TGTGCCACCAAGTCGTGGGAGAAAACCGGGGAGCTGTTTTTT. Protein sequence: CATKSWEKTGELFF. J is TRBJ2-2 and V is TRBV15; perhaps TRBD2 as D (5 bases). Per germline, CDR1 LNHNV and CDR2 YYDKDF (reference sequence). V was cut by 7 bases and J by 5 bases, with 14 bases left in between. This CDR3 is 14 amino acids long.